This T cell receptor (beta chain) is drawn from a study of cytomegalovirus exposure and HLA in healthy donors. Study context: The 110 or so validation repertoires were produced on the same platform as the 550 to 750 repertoires of the first cohort. This was reported in a later analysis.

An approximately 120-subject validation cohort, separate from the roughly 670-subject first cohort, supplied the donors. General observations from the study: The study labeled fewer than 200 TCR beta chains cytomegalovirus-associated.

With regard to this clone: The antigen remains unidentified.

V was trimmed by 0 bases and J by 10 bases, leaving 13 bases between them. Germline V lookup: CDR1 MNHEY, CDR2 SVGAGI. The CDR3 runs 14 residues. This table comes from immunoSEQ multiplex PCR, and its TCRdb copy is limited to in-frame clones, with some not included. The sample has about 250,000 clones; about 90% are singletons. The material sequenced was PBMCs. The receptor was isolated from a young man in good health and CMV-seropositive. This rearrangement joins TRBV6-5 to TRBJ2-1; perhaps TRBD1 as D (5 bases). The CDR3 region has the DNA TGTGCCAGCAGTTACTCGGTCAGGGTCGGCGAGCAGTTCTTC. Translated, it gives CASSYSVRVGEQFF.